This T cell receptor beta chain was found in a study of shared clonotypes between healthy human individuals. Study-wide results and limits: A small donor pool kept down the genetic and exposure-history diversity that was represented.

Recent vaccinations or acute infections were absent in the healthy HIV-negative adult donors. The V segment lost 5 bases and the J segment 5 bases; nucleotides outside the gene matches: 10. Germline V lookup: CDR1 LNHNV, CDR2 YYDKDF (reference sequence). The CDR3 has 15 residues. About this clone: Antigen: not known.

Every subset's genomic DNA went evenly onto several immunoSEQ plates. Sequencing was performed with immunoSEQ multiplex PCR; in TCRdb, only in-frame clones are kept and a portion is missing. Of 450,000 to 500,000 clones listed, roughly 80% are singletons. The rearrangement links TRBV15 to TRBJ2-5, with 8 bases aligning to TRBD1. Source material: PBMCs. The sequence was obtained from a woman aged 40-49 years in good health. Some clones in this sample may be carry-over from other donors' samples. CDR3 region: CATSRRSGGAETQYF. In DNA form, the CDR3 reads TGTGCCACCAGCCGCCGATCAGGGGGCGCGGAGACCCAGTACTTC.